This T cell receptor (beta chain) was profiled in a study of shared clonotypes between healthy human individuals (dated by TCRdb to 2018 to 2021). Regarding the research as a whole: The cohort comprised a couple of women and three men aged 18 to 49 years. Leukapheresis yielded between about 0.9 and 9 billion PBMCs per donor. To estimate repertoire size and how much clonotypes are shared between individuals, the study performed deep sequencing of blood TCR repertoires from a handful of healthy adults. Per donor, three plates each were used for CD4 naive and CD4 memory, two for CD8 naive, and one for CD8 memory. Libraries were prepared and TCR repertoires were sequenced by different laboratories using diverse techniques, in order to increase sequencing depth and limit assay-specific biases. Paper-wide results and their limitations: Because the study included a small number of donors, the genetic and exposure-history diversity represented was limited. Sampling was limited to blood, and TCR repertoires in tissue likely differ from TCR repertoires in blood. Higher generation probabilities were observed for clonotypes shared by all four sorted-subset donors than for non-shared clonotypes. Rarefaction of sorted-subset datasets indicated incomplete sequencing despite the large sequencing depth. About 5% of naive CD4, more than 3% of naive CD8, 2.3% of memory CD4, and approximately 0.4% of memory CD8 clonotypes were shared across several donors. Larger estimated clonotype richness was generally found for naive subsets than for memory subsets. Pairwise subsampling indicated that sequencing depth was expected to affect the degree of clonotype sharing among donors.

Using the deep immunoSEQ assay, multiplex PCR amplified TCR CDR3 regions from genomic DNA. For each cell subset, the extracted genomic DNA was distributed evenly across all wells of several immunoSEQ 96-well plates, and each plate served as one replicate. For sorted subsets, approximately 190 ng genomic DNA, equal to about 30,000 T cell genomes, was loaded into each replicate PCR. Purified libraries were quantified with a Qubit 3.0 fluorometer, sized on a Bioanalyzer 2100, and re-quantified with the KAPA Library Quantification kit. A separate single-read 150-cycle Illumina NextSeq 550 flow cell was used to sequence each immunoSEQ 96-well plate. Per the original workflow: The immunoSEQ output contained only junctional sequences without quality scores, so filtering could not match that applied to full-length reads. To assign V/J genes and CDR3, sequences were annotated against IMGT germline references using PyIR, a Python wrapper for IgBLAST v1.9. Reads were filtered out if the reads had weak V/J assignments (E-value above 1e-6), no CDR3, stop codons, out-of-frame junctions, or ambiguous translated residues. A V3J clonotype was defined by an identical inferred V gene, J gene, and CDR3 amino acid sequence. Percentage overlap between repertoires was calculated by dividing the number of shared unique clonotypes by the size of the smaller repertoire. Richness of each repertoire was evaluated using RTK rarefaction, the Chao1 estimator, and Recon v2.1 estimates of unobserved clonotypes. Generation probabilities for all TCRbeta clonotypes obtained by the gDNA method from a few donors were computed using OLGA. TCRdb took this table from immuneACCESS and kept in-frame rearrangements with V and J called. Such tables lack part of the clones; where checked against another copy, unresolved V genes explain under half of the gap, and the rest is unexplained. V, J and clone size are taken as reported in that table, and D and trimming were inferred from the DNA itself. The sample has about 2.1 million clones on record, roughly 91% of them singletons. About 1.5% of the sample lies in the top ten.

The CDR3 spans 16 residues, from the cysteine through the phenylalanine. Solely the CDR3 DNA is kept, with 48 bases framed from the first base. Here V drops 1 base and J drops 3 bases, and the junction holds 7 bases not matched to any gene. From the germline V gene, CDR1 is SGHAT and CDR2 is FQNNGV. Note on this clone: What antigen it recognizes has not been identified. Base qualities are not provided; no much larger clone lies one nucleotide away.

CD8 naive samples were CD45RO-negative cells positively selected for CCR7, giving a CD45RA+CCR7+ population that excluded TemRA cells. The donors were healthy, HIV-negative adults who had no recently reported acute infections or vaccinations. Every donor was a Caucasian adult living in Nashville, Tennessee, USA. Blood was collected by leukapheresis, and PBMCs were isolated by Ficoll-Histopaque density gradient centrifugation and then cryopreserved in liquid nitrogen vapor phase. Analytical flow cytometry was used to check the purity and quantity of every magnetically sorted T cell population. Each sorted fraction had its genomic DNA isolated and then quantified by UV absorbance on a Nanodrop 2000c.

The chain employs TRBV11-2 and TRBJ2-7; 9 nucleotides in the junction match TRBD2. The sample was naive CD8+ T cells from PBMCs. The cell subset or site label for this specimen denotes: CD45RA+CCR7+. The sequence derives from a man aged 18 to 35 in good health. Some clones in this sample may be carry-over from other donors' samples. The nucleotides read TGTGCCAGCAGCTTAGTTCTAGCGGGATTCCTCTACGAGCAGTACTTC. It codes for CASSLVLAGFLYEQYF.